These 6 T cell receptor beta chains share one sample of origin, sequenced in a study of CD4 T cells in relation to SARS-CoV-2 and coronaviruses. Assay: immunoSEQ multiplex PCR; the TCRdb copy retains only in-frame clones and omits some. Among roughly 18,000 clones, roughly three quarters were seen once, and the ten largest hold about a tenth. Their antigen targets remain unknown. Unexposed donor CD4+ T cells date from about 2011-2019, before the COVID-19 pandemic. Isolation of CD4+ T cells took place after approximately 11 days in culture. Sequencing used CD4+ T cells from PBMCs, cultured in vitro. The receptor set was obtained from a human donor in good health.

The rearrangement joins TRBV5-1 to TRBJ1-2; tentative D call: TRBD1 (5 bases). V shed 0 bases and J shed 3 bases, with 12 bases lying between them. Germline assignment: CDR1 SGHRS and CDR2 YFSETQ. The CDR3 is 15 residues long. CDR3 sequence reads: CASSLAIDSHYGYTF. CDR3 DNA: TGCGCCAGCAGCTTGGCCATAGACAGCCACTATGGCTACACCTTC.

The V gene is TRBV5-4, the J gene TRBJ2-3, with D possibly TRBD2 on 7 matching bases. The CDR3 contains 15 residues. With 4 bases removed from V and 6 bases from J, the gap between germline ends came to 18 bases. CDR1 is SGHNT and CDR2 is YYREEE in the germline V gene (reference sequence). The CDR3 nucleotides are TGTGCCAGCAGCATCTCAAGGGGGGGCAGGGATACGCAGTATTTT. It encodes CASSISRGGRDTQYF.

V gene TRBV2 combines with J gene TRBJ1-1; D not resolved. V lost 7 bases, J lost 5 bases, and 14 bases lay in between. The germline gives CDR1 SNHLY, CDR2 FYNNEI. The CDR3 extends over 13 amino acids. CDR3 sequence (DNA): TGTGCCAGCAAAGGTGGAGTCGTTACTGAAGCTTTCTTT. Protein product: CASKGGVVTEAFF. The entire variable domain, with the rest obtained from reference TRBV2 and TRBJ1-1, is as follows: EPEVTQTPSHQVTQMGQEVILRCVPISNHLYFYWYRQILGQKVEFLVSFYNNEISEKSEIFDDQFSVERPDGSNFTLKIRSTKLEDSAMYFCASKGGVVTEAFFGQGTRLTVV.

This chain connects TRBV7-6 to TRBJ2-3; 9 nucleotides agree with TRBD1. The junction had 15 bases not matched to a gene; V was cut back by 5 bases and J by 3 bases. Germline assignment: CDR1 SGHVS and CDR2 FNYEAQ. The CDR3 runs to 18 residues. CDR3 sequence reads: CASSPYGWGQGGTDTQYF. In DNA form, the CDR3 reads TGTGCCAGCAGCCCCTACGGGTGGGGACAGGGTGGGACAGATACGCAGTATTTT. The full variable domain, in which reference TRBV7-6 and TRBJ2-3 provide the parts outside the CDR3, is GAGVSQSPRYKVTKRGQDVALRCDPISGHVSLYWYRQALGQGPEFLTYFNYEAQQDKSGLPNDRFSAERPEGSISTLTIQRTEQRDSAMYRCASSPYGWGQGGTDTQYFGPGTRLTVL.

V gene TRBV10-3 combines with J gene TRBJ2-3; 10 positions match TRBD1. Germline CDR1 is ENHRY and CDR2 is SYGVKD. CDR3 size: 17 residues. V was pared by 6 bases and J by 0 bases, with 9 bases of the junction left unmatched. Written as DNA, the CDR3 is TGTGCCATCAGGACAGGGGGCGGAGGGACTAGCACAGATACGCAGTATTTT. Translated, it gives CAIRTGGGGTSTDTQYF.

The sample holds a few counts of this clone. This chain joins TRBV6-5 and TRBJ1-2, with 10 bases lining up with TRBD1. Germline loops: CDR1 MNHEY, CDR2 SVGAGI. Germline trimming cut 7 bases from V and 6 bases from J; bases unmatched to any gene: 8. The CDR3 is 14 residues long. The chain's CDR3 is CASKISGTGDGYTF. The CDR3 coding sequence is TGTGCCAGCAAGATTTCCGGGACAGGGGATGGCTACACCTTC.